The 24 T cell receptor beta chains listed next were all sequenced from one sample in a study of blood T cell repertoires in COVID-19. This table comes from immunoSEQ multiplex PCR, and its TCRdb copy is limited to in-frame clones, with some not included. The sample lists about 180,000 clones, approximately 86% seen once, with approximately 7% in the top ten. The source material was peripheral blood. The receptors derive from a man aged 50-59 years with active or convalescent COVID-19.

The CDR3 coding sequence is TGTGCCAGCAGTTTGACAGGGGCTGGCTACACCTTC. It codes for CASSLTGAGYTF. The J gene is TRBJ1-2, the V gene TRBV28; 8 bases are a match to TRBD1. In germline, CDR1 is MDHEN, CDR2 SYDVKM. The V segment lost 3 bases and the J segment 7 bases; nucleotides outside the gene matches: 1. The CDR3 runs to 12 residues.

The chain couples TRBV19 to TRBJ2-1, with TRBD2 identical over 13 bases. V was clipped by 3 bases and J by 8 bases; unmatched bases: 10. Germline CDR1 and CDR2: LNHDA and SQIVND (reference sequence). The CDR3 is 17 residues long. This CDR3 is CASSIPGTSGGGDEQFF. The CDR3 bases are TGTGCCAGTAGTATCCCCGGAACTAGCGGGGGGGGCGATGAGCAGTTCTTC.

CDR3 sequence reads: CASSQQGVFGPDTQYF. The CDR3 coding sequence is TGTGCCAGCAGTCAACAGGGGGTTTTCGGGCCAGATACGCAGTATTTT. This chain joins TRBV6-6 and TRBJ2-3; 8 positions match TRBD1. Germline CDR1 reads MNHNY; CDR2 reads SVGAGI (reference sequence). The CDR3 extends over 16 amino acids. Trimming at V came to 5 bases and at J to 4 bases, leaving 11 bases not matched to a gene.

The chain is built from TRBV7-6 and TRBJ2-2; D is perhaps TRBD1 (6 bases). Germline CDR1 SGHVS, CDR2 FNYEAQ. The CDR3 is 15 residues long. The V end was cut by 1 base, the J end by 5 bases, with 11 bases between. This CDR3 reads CASSLGGPVTGELFF. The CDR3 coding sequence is TGTGCCAGCAGCTTAGGGGGGCCAGTAACCGGGGAGCTGTTTTTT.

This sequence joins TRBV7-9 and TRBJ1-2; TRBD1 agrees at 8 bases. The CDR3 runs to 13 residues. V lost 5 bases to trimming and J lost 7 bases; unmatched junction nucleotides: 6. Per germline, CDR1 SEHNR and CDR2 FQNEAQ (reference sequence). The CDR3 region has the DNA TGTGCCAGCAGCCTAAACACAGGGGGTGGCTACACCTTC. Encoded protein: CASSLNTGGGYTF.

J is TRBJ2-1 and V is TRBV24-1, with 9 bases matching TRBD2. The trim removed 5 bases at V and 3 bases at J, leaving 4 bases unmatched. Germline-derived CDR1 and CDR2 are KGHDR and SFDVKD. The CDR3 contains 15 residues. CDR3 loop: CATSVRAGGYNEQFF. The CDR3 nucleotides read TGTGCCACCAGTGTGCGAGCGGGAGGCTACAATGAGCAGTTCTTC.

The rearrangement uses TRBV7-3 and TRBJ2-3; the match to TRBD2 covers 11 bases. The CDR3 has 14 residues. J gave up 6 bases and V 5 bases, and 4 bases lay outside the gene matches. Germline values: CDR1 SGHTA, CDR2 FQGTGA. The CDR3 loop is CASSQTSGIDTQYF. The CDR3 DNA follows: TGTGCCAGCAGCCAGACTAGCGGGATCGATACGCAGTATTTT.

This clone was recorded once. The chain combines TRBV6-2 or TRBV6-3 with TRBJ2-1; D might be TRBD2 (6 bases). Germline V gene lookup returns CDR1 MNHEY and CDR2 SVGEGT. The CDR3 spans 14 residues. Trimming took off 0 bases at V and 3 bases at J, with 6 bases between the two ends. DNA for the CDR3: TGTGCCAGCAGTTACTCGACTAGCTACAATGAGCAGTTCTTC. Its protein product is CASSYSTSYNEQFF.

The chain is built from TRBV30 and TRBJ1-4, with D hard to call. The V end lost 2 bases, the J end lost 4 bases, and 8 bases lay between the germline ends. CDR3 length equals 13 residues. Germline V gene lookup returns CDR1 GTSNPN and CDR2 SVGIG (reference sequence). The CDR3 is CAWSPNSNEKLFF. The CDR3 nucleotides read TGTGCCTGGAGTCCAAATAGTAATGAAAAACTGTTTTTT.

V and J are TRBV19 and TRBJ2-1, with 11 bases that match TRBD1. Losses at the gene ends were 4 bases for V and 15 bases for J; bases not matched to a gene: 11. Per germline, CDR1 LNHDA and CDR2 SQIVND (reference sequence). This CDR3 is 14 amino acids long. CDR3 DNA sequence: TGTGCCAGTAGTACAAAACCATTGGGACAGGGGGTGTTCTTC. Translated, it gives CASSTKPLGQGVFF. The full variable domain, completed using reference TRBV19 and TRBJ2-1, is DGGITQSPKYLFRKEGQNVTLSCEQNLNHDAMYWYRQDPGQGLRLIYYSQIVNDFQKGDIAEGYSVSREKKESFPLTVTSAQKNPTAFYLCASSTKPLGQGVFFGPGTRLTVL.

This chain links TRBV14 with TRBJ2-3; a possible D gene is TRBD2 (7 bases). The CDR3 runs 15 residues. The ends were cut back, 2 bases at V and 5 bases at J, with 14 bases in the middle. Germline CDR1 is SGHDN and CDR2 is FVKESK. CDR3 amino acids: CASSQRGGAVDTQYF. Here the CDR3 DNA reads TGTGCCAGCAGCCAAAGAGGGGGGGCCGTAGATACGCAGTATTTT.

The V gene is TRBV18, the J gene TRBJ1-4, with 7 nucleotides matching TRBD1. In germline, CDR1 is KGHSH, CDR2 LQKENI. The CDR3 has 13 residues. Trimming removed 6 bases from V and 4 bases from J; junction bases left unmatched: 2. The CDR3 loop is CASSWDSNEKLFF. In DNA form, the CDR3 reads TGTGCCAGCTCCTGGGACAGTAATGAAAAACTGTTTTTT.

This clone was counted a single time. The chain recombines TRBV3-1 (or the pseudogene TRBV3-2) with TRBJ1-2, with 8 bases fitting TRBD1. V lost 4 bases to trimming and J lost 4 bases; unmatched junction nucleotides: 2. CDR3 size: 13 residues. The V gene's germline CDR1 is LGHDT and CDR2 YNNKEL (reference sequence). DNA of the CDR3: TGTGCCAGCAGCCTACAGGGGGGCTATGGCTACACCTTC. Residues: CASSLQGGYGYTF.

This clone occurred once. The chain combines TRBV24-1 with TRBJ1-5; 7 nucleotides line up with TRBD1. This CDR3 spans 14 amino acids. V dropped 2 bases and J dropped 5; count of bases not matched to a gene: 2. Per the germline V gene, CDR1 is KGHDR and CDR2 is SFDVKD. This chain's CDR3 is CATSDSGGYQPQHF. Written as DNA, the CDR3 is TGTGCCACCAGTGATTCAGGGGGATATCAGCCCCAGCATTTT.

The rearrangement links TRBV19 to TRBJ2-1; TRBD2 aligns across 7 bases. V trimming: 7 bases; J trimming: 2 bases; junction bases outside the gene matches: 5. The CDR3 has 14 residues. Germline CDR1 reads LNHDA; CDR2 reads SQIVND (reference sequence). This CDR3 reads CASIRGSPYNEQFF. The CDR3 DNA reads TGTGCCAGTATTCGCGGGAGCCCCTACAATGAGCAGTTCTTC.

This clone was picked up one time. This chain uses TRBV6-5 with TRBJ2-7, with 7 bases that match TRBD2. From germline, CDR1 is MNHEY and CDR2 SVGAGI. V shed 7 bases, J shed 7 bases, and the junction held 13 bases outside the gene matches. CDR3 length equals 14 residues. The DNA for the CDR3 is TGTGCCAGCACCGATATCGGGGGGAGAGATGAGCAGTACTTC. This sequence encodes CASTDIGGRDEQYF.

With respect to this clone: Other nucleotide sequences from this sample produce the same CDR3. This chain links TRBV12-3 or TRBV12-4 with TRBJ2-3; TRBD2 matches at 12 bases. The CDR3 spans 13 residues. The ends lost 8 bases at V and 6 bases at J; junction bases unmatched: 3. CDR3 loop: CASRLAGADTQYF. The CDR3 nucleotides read TGTGCCAGCCGACTAGCGGGAGCGGATACGCAGTATTTT.

This CDR3 is CASRVQGVNEQFF. Written as DNA, the CDR3 is TGTGCCAGCAGGGTTCAAGGAGTTAATGAGCAGTTCTTC. This rearrangement joins TRBV7-9 to TRBJ2-1; D not resolved. The ends were cut back, 6 bases at V and 7 bases at J, with 13 bases in the middle. The CDR3 extends over 13 amino acids. Germline assignment: CDR1 SEHNR and CDR2 FQNEAQ (reference sequence). The full variable domain, rest sourced from reference TRBV7-9 and TRBJ2-1, is DTGVSQNPRHKITKRGQNVTFRCDPISEHNRLYWYRQTLGQGPEFLTYFQNEAQLEKSRLLSDRFSAERPKGSFSTLEIQRTEQGDSAMYLCASRVQGVNEQFFGPGTRLTVL.

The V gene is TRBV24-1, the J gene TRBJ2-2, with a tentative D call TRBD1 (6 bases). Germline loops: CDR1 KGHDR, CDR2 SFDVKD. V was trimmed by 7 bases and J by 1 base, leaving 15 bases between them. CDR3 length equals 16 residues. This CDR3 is CATSDPIGGNTGELFF. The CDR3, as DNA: TGTGCCACCAGCGATCCAATAGGGGGGAACACCGGGGAGCTGTTTTTT.

This CDR3 is CASSQDSGRVDTIYF. The CDR3 DNA reads TGCGCCAGCAGCCAAGATTCGGGCAGGGTGGACACCATATATTTT. This sequence joins TRBV4-3 and TRBJ1-3; tentative D call: TRBD1 (5 bases). Trimming removed 0 bases from V and 8 bases from J, with 14 bases in between. Germline V CDR1 and CDR2: LGHNA, YSLEER. The CDR3 loop spans 15 amino acids.

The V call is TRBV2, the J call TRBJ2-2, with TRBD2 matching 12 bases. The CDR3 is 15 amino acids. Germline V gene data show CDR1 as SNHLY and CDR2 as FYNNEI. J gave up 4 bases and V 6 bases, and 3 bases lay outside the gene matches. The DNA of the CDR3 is TGTGCCAGCAGAGAACTAGCGGGGGGCACCGGGGAGCTGTTTTTT. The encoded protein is CASRELAGGTGELFF.

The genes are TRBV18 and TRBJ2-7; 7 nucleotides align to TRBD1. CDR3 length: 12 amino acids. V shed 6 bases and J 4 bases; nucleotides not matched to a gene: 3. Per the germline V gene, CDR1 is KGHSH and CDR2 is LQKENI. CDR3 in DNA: TGTGCCAGCTCGGCACAGGGGTACGAGCAGTACTTC. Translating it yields CASSAQGYEQYF.

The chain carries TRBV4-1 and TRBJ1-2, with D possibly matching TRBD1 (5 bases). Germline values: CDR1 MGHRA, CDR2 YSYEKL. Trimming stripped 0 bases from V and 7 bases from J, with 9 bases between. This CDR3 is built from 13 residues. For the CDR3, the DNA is TGCGCCAGCAGCCAAGATCAGGGCCCTGGCTACACCTTC. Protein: CASSQDQGPGYTF.

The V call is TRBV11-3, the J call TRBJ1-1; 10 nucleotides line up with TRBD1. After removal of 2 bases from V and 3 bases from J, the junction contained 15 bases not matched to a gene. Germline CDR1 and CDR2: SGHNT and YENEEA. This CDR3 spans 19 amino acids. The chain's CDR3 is CASSLRGGTGATGDTEAFF. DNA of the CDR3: TGTGCCAGCAGCTTACGGGGCGGGACAGGGGCCACGGGGGACACTGAAGCTTTCTTT.